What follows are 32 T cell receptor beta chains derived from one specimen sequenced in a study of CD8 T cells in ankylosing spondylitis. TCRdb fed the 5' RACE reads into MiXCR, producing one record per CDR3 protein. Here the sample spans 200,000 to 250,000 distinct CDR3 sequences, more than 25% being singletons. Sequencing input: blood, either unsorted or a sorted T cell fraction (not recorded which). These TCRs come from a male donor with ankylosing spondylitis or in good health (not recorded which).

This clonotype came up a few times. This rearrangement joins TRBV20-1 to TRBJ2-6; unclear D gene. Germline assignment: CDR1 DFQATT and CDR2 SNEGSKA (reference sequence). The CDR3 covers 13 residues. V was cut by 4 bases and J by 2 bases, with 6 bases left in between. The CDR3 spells CSAMDTGANVLTF. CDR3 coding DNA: TGCAGTGCTATGGATACTGGGGCCAACGTCCTGACTTTC.

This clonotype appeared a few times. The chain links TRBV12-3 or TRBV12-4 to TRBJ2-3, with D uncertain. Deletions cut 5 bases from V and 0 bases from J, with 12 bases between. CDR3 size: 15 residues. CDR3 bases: TGTGCCAGCAGTCAGGATCTCGAAAGCACAGATACGCAGTATTTT. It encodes CASSQDLESTDTQYF.

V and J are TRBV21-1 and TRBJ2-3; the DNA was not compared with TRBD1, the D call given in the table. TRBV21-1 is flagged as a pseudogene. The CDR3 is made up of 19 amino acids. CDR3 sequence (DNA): TGTGCCAGCACTACCTCGGTGGGGACAGGGCCCCACCCCACAGATACGCAGTATTTT. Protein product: CASTTSVGTGPHPTDTQYF.

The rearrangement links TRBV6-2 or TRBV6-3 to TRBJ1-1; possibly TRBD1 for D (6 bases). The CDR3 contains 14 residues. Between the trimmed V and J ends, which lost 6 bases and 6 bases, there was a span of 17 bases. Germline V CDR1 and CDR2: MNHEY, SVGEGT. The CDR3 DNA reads TGTGCCAGCAGAAGAAGGGAGGGGGTCGCTGAAGCTTTCTTT. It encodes CASRRREGVAEAFF.

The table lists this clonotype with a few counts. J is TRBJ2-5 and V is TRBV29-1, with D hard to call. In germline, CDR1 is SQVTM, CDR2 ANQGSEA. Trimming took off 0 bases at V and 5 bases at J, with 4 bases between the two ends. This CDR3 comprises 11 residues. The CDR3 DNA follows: TGCAGCGTTGAAGAACGGGAGACCCAGTACTTC. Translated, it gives CSVEERETQYF.

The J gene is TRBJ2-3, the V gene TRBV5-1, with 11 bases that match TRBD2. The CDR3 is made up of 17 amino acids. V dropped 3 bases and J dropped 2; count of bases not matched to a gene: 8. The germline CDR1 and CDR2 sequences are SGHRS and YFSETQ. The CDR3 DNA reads TGCGCCAGCAGCTCGACGATTAGCGGGGGGGCCACAGATACGCAGTATTTT. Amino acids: CASSSTISGGATDTQYF.

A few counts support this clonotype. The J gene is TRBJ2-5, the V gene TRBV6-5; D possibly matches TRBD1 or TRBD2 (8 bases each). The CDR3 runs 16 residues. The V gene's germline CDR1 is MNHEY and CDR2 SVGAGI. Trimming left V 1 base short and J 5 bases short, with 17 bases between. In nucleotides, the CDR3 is TGTGCCAGCAGTTACTACCAGGGGGCGGGGGGTGAGACCCAGTACTTC. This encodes CASSYYQGAGGETQYF.

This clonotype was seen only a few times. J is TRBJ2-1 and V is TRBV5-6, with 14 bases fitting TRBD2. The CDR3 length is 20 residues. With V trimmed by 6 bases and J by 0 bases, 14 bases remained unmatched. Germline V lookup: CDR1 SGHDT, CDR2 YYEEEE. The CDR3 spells CASITVRLAGGKSSYNEQFF. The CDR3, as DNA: TGTGCCAGCATCACGGTTCGACTAGCGGGGGGGAAGAGCTCCTACAATGAGCAGTTCTTC.

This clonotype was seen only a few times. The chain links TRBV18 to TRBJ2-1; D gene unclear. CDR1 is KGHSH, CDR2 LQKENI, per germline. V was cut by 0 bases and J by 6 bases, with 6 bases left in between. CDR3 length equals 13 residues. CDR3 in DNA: TGTGCCAGCTCACCACCGACGGCCAATGAGCAGTTCTTC. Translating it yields CASSPPTANEQFF.

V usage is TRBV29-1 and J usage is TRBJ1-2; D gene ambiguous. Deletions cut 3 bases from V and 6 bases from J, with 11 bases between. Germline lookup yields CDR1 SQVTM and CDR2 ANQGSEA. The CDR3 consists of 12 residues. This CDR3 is CSVDGEGHGYTF. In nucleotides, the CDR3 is TGCAGCGTTGATGGGGAGGGCCATGGCTACACCTTC. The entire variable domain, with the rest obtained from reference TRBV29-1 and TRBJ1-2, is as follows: SAVISQKPSRDICQRGTSLTIQCQVDSQVTMMFWYRQQPGQSLTLIATANQGSEATYESGFVIDKFPISRPNLTFSTLTVSNMSPEDSSIYLCSVDGEGHGYTFGSGTRLTVV.

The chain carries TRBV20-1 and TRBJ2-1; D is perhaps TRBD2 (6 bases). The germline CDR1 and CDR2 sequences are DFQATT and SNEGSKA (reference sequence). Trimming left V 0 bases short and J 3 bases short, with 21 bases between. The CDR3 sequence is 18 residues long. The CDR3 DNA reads TGCAGTGCTAGAGACCCCTCAGTTGGGGACTCCATCTACAATGAGCAGTTCTTC. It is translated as CSARDPSVGDSIYNEQFF.

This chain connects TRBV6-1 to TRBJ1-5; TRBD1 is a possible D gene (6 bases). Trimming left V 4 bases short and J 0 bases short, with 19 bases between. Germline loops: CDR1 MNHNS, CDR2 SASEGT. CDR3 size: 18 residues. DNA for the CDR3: TGTGCCAGCAGTGGTAAAGGGGGGTACGGCTATAGCAATCAGCCCCAGCATTTT. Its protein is CASSGKGGYGYSNQPQHF.

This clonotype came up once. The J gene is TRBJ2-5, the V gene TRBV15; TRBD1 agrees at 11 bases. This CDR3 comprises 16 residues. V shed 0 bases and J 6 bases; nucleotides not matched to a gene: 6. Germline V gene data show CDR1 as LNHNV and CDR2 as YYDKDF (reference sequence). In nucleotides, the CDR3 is TGTGCCACCAGCAGAGATCTAGGACAGGGGGCGCAGACCCAGTACTTC. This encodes CATSRDLGQGAQTQYF.

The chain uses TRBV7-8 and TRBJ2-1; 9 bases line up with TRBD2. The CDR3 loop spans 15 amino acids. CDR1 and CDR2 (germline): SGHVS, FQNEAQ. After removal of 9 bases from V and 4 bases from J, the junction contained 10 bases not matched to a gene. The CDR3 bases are TGTGCCAGTGGTAGGGCTAGCGGGGTTTACAATGAGCAGTTCTTC. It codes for CASGRASGVYNEQFF.

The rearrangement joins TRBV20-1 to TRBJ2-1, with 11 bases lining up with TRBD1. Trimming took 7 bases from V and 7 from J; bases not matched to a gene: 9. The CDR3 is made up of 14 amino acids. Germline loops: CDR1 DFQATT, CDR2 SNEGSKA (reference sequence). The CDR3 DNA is TGCAGTGGGTCGGGACAGGGGGGTTGGAATGAGCAGTTCTTC. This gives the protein CSGSGQGGWNEQFF.

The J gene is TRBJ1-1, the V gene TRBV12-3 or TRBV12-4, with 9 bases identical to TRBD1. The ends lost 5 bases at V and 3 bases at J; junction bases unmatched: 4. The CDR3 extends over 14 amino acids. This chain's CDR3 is CASSGTGWDTEAFF. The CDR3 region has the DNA TGTGCCAGCAGTGGGACAGGGTGGGACACTGAAGCTTTCTTT.

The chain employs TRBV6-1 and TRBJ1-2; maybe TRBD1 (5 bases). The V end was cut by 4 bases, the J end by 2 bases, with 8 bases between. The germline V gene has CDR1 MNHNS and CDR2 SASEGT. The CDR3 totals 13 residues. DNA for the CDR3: TGTGCCAGCAGTGTCCCAGGGAACTATGGCTACACCTTC. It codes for CASSVPGNYGYTF.

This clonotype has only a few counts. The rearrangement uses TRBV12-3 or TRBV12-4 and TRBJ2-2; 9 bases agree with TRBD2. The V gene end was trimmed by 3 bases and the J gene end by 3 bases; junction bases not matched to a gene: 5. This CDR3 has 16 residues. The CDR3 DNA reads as TGTGCCAGCAGTTTTCTCGGCGGGGGGGACACCGGGGAGCTGTTTTTT. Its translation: CASSFLGGGDTGELFF.

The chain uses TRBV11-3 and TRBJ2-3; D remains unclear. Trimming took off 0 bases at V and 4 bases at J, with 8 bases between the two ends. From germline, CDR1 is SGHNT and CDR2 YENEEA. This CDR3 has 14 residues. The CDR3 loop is CASSLDQASDTQYF. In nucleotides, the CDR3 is TGTGCCAGCAGCTTAGACCAGGCGTCAGATACGCAGTATTTT. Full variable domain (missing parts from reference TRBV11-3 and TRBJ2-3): EAGVVQSPRYKIIEKKQPVAFWCNPISGHNTLYWYLQNLGQGPELLIRYENEEAVDDSQLPKDRFSAERLKGVDSTLKIQPAELGDSAVYLCASSLDQASDTQYFGPGTRLTVL.

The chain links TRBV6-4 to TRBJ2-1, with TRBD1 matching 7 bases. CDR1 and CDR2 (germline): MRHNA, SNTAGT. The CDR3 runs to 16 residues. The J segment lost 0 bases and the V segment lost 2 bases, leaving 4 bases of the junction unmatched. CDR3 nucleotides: TGTGCCAGCAGTGACGTAGGGGGCTTCTCCTACAATGAGCAGTTCTTC. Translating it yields CASSDVGGFSYNEQFF.

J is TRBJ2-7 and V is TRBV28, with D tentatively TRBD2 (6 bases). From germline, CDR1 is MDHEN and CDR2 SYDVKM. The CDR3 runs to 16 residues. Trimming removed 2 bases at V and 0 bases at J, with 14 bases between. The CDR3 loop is CASSLRLRGHSYEQYF. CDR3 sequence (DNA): TGTGCCAGCAGTTTAAGACTGCGGGGCCACTCCTACGAGCAGTACTTC.

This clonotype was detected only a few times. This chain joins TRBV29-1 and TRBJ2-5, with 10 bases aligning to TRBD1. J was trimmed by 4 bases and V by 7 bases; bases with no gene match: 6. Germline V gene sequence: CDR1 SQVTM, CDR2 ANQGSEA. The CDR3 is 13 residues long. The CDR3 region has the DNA TGCAGCGCCGGGACAGGGGAGGGAGAGACCCAGTACTTC. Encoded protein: CSAGTGEGETQYF.

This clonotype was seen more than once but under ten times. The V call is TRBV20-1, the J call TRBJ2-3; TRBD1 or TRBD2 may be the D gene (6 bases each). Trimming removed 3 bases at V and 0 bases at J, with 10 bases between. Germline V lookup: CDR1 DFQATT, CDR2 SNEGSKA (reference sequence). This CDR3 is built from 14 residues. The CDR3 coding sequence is TGCAGTGCTAGTGTGGGGGGCAGCACAGATACGCAGTATTTT. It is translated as CSASVGGSTDTQYF.

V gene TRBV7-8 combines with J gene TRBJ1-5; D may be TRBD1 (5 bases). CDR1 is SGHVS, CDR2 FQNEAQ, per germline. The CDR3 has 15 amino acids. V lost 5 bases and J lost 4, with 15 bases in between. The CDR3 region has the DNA TGTGCCAGCAGCCCGAGACAGATGGGGAATCAGCCCCAGCATTTT. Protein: CASSPRQMGNQPQHF. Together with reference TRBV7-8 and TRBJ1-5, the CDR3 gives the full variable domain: GAGVSQSPRYKVAKRGQDVALRCDPISGHVSLFWYQQALGQGPEFLTYFQNEAQLDKSGLPSDRFFAERPEGSVSTLKIQRTQQEDSAVYLCASSPRQMGNQPQHFGDGTRLSIL.

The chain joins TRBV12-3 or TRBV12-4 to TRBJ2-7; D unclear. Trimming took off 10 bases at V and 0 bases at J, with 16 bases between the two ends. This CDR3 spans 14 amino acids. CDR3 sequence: CATQIGQRSYEQYF. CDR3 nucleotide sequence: TGTGCCACCCAGATAGGGCAACGCTCCTACGAGCAGTACTTC.

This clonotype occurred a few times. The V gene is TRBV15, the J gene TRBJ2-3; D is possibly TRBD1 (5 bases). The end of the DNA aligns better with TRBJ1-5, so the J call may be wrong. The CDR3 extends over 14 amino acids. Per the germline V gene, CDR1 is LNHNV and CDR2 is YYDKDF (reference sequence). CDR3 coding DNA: TGTGCCACCAGCAGAGGCAACAGGCCCTATACGCAGCATTTT. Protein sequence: CATSRGNRPYTQHF.

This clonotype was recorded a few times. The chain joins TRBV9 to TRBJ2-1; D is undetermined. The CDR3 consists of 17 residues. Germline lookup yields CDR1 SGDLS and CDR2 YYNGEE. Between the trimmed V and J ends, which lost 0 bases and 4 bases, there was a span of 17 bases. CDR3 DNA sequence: TGTGCCAGCAGCGTAGGTCCTAGAAGGGCCTCATACAATGAGCAGTTCTTC. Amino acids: CASSVGPRRASYNEQFF.

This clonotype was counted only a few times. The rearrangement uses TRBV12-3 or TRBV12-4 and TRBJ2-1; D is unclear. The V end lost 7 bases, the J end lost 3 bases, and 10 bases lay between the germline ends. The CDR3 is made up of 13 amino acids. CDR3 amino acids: CASTISDYNEQFF. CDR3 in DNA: TGTGCCAGCACAATCTCGGACTACAATGAGCAGTTCTTC.

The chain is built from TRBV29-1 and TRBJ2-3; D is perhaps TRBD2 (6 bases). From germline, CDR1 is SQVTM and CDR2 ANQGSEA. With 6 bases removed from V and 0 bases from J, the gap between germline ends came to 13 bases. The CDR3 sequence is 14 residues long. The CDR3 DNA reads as TGCAGCGTCGCGACTAGGGGAAGCACAGATACGCAGTATTTT. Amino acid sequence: CSVATRGSTDTQYF.

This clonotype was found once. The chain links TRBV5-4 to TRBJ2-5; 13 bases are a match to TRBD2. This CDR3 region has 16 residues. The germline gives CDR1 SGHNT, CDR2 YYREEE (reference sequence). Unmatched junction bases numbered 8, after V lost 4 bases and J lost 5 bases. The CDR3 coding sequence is TGTGCCAGCAGCACCACTAGCGGGGGGGCCGTCGAGACCCAGTACTTC. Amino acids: CASSTTSGGAVETQYF.

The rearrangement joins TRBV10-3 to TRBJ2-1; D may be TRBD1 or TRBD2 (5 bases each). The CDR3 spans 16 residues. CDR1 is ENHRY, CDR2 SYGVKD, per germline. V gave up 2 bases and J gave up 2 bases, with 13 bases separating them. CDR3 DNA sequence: TGTGCCATCAGTGAGAGAGTAGGGACCACCTACAATGAGCAGTTCTTC. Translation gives CAISERVGTTYNEQFF.

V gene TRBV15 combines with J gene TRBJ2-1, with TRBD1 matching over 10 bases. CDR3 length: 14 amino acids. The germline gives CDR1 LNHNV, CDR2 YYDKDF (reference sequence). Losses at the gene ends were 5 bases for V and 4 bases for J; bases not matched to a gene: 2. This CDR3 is CATSVGQGYNEQFF. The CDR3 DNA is TGTGCCACCAGCGTGGGACAGGGGTACAATGAGCAGTTCTTC.